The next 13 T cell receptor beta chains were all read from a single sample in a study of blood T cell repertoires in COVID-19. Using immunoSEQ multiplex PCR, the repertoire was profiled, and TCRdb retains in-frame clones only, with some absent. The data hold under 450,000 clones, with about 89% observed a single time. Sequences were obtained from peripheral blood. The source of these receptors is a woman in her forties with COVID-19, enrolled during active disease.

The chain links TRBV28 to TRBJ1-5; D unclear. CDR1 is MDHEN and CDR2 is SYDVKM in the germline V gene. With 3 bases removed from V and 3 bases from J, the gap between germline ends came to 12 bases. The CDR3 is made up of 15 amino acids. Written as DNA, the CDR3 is TGTGCCAGCAGTTTCGTCAGATTTCTCAATCAGCCCCAGCATTTT. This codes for CASSFVRFLNQPQHF.

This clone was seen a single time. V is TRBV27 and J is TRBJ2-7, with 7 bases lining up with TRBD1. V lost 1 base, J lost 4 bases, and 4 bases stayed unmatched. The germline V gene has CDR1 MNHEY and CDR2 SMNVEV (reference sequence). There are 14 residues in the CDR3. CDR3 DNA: TGTGCCAGCAGTTTATATGAGGGGGCTTACGAGCAGTACTTC. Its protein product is CASSLYEGAYEQYF.

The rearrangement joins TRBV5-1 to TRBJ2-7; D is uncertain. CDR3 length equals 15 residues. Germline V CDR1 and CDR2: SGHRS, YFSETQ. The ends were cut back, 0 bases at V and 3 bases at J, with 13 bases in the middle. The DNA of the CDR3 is TGCGCCAGCAGCTTGGCCGATAACTCCTACTACGAGCAGTACTTC. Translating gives CASSLADNSYYEQYF.

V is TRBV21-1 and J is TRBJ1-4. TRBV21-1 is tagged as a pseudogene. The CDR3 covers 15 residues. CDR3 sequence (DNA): TGTGCCAGCAGCAAGGCGGGGGGGCAGGAGGAAAAACTGTTTTTT. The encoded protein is CASSKAGGQEEKLFF.

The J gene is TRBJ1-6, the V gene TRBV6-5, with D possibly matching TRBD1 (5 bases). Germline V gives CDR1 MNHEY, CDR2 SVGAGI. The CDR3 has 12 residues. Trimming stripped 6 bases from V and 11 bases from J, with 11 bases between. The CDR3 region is CASSLTETPLHF. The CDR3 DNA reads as TGTGCCAGCAGCCTGACAGAGACACCCCTCCACTTT.

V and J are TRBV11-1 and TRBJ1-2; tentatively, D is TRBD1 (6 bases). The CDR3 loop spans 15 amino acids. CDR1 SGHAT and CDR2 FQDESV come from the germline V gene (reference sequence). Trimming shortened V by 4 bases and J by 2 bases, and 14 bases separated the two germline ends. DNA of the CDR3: TGTGCCAGCAGCTCACGACAGGAGAAGAACTATGGCTACACCTTC. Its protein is CASSSRQEKNYGYTF.

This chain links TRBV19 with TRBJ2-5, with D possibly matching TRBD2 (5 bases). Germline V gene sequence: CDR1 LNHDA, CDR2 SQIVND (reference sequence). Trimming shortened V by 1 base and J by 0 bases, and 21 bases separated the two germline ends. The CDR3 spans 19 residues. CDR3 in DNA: TGTGCCAGTAGTATAGCTCATGGTGGGGAGTCTTCTTACCAAGAGACCCAGTACTTC. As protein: CASSIAHGGESSYQETQYF.

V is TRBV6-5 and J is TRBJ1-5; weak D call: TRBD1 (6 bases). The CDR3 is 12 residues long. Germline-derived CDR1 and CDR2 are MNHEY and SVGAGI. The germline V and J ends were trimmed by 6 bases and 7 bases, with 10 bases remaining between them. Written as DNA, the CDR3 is TGTGCCAGCAGGTCGGGACACCAGCCCCAGCATTTT. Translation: CASRSGHQPQHF.

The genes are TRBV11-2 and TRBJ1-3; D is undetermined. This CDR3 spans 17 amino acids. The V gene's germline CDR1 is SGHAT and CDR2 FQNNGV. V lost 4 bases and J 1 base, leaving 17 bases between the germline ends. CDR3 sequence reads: CASSSMRLTFSGNTIYF. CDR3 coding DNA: TGTGCCAGCAGCTCGATGAGGTTGACCTTTTCTGGAAACACCATATATTTT.

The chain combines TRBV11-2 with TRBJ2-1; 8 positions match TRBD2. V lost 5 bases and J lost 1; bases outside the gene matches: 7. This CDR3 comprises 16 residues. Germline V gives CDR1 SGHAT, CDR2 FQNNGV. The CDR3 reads CASSIGLAGSYNEQFF. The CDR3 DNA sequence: TGTGCCAGCAGCATAGGACTAGCAGGATCCTACAATGAGCAGTTCTTC.

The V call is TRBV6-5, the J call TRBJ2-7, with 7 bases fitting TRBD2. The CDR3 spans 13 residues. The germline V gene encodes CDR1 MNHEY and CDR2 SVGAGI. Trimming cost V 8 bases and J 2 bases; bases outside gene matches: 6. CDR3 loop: CASGTGRTYEQYF. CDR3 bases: TGTGCCAGCGGTACCGGGAGGACCTACGAGCAGTACTTC.

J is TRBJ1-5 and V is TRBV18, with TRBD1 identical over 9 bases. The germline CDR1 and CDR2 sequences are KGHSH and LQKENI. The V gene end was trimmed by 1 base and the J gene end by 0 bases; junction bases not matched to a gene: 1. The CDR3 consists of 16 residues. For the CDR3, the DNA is TGTGCCAGCTCACCACAGACAGGGGGTAGCAATCAGCCCCAGCATTTT. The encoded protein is CASSPQTGGSNQPQHF.

CDR3 sequence (DNA): TGTGCCAGCAGCTCCAATTCTAAAAGACTAGCGGGAAACATTCAGTACTTC. The encoded protein is CASSSNSKRLAGNIQYF. The chain joins TRBV7-8 to TRBJ2-4; TRBD2 matches 10 bases. This CDR3 is 17 amino acids long. Unmatched junction bases numbered 12, after V lost 4 bases and J lost 6 bases. Germline CDR1 and CDR2: SGHVS and FQNEAQ. The variable domain in full, with the rest retrieved from reference TRBV7-8 and TRBJ2-4, is GAGVSQSPRYKVAKRGQDVALRCDPISGHVSLFWYQQALGQGPEFLTYFQNEAQLDKSGLPSDRFFAERPEGSVSTLKIQRTQQEDSAVYLCASSSNSKRLAGNIQYFGAGTRLSVL.